These 13 T cell receptor beta chains were all obtained from the same sample, sequenced in a study of OX40 agonist ivuxolimab in advanced cancers. Method: immunoSEQ multiplex PCR; TCRdb's copy keeps in-frame clones and lacks some. The sample carries 55,000 to 75,000 clones, about 85% recorded once. The input for sequencing was CD4+ or CD8+ T cells sorted from blood, taken in a trial of the OX40 agonist ivuxolimab. These receptors came from an adult with an advanced solid tumor such as melanoma, head and neck, liver or kidney cancer.

This chain uses TRBV27 with TRBJ2-4; the D call may be TRBD1 or TRBD2 (5 bases each). V lost 1 base and J lost 9, with 13 bases in between. CDR1 MNHEY and CDR2 SMNVEV come from the germline V gene (reference sequence). The CDR3 spans 14 residues. The CDR3 sequence is CASSLFSKGTIQYF. DNA for the CDR3: TGTGCCAGCAGTTTATTTAGTAAGGGGACCATTCAGTACTTC.

Regarding this clone: Other DNA sequences in the same sample also yield this CDR3. The chain joins TRBV7-3 to TRBJ2-1; TRBD1 matches 8 bases. The CDR3 length is 13 residues. The J segment lost 5 bases and the V segment lost 5 bases, leaving 2 bases of the junction unmatched. Germline CDR1 and CDR2: SGHTA and FQGTGA. The DNA for the CDR3 is TGTGCCAGCAGCCCGGACAGGGACAATGAGCAGTTCTTC. Protein: CASSPDRDNEQFF.

There are a few counts of this clone. CDR3 protein: CASSSQGTGNTIYF. CDR3 sequence (DNA): TGTGCCAGCAGTTCACAGGGTACTGGAAACACCATATATTTT. The rearrangement links TRBV28 to TRBJ1-3, with D possibly matching TRBD1 (6 bases). Germline loops: CDR1 MDHEN, CDR2 SYDVKM. The germline V and J ends were trimmed by 4 bases and 2 bases, with 9 bases remaining between them. The CDR3 loop spans 14 amino acids.

V gene TRBV6-5 combines with J gene TRBJ1-6, with unresolved D. V was trimmed by 4 bases and J by 5 bases, leaving 6 bases between them. The germline CDR1 and CDR2 sequences are MNHEY and SVGAGI. The CDR3 covers 13 residues. CDR3 in DNA: TGTGCCAGCAGTTCGGCGAATAATTCACCCCTCCACTTT. Translation: CASSSANNSPLHF.

This rearrangement joins TRBV7-2 to TRBJ2-1; tentative D call: TRBD2 (5 bases). CDR1 is SGHTA and CDR2 is FQGNSA in the germline V gene. CDR3 length: 15 residues. V was shortened by 5 bases and J by 7 bases, with 18 bases between the two germline ends. CDR3 coding DNA: TGTGCCAGCAGCACTTACCTAGGGAGTGGGAATGAGCAGTTCTTC. It yields the protein CASSTYLGSGNEQFF.

The chain recombines TRBV5-6 with TRBJ2-1; no definite D call. The CDR3 loop spans 15 amino acids. Deletions cut 0 bases from V and 3 bases from J, with 10 bases between. Germline V gene lookup returns CDR1 SGHDT and CDR2 YYEEEE. In DNA form, the CDR3 reads TGTGCCAGCAGCTTGGACTCGCCGTACTACAATGAGCAGTTCTTC. This gives the protein CASSLDSPYYNEQFF.

A single count supports this clone. The chain combines TRBV4-2 with TRBJ2-5; TRBD2 matches 11 bases. CDR3 size: 17 residues. V lost 2 bases and J lost 1; bases outside the gene matches: 6. Germline CDR1 LGHNA, CDR2 YNFKEQ. This CDR3 reads CASSQTRLAGFQETQYF. The CDR3 region has the DNA TGTGCCAGCAGCCAAACAAGACTAGCGGGATTCCAAGAGACCCAGTACTTC.

The rearrangement uses TRBV19 and TRBJ2-3; perhaps TRBD2 as D (6 bases). There are 15 residues in the CDR3. The V gene's germline CDR1 is LNHDA and CDR2 SQIVND (reference sequence). With 7 bases removed from V and 2 bases from J, the gap between germline ends came to 16 bases. This CDR3 reads CASTMGGGTTDTQYF. The CDR3, as DNA: TGTGCCAGTACCATGGGGGGAGGAACCACAGATACGCAGTATTTT. The full variable domain, with the rest looked up from reference TRBV19 and TRBJ2-3, is DGGITQSPKYLFRKEGQNVTLSCEQNLNHDAMYWYRQDPGQGLRLIYYSQIVNDFQKGDIAEGYSVSREKKESFPLTVTSAQKNPTAFYLCASTMGGGTTDTQYFGPGTRLTVL.

This clone was detected only a few times. The rearrangement uses TRBV19 and TRBJ1-1; D is unresolved. V gave up 3 bases and J gave up 0 bases, with 11 bases separating them. This CDR3 has 15 amino acids. Germline V gene lookup returns CDR1 LNHDA and CDR2 SQIVND (reference sequence). CDR3 residues: CASSIDLRLNTEAFF. The CDR3 DNA reads TGTGCCAGTAGTATCGATCTACGGCTGAACACTGAAGCTTTCTTT. The variable domain in full, completed from reference TRBV19 and TRBJ1-1, reads DGGITQSPKYLFRKEGQNVTLSCEQNLNHDAMYWYRQDPGQGLRLIYYSQIVNDFQKGDIAEGYSVSREKKESFPLTVTSAQKNPTAFYLCASSIDLRLNTEAFFGQGTRLTVV.

This chain connects TRBV11-2 to TRBJ2-7; 7 bases agree with TRBD2. CDR1 SGHAT and CDR2 FQNNGV come from the germline V gene. J gave up 0 bases and V 1 base, and 3 bases lay outside the gene matches. This CDR3 has 15 amino acids. The CDR3 DNA sequence: TGTGCCAGCAGCTTAGGGACTAGTCTCTCCTACGAGCAGTACTTC. It translates to CASSLGTSLSYEQYF.

This clone came up a few times. The J gene is TRBJ2-6, the V gene TRBV29-1; D possibly uses TRBD1 or TRBD2 (5 bases each). The ends were cut back, 7 bases at V and 4 bases at J, with 11 bases in the middle. Germline V gives CDR1 SQVTM, CDR2 ANQGSEA. This CDR3 region has 13 residues. The CDR3 here is CSAGTVGANVLTF. CDR3 nucleotides: TGCAGCGCCGGGACCGTCGGGGCCAACGTCCTGACTTTC.

This clone was seen just once. The chain couples TRBV19 to TRBJ1-1; the match to TRBD1 covers 11 bases. After removal of 5 bases from V and 5 bases from J, the junction contained 4 bases not matched to a gene. The CDR3 is 14 residues long. The V gene's germline CDR1 is LNHDA and CDR2 SQIVND (reference sequence). The CDR3 nucleotides are TGTGCCAGTAGTGGCCGGGACAGGGGGACTGAAGCTTTCTTT. Its protein is CASSGRDRGTEAFF.

This clone has only one observation. The chain has TRBV5-5 and TRBJ2-3; 10 bases agree with TRBD2. The junction had 10 bases not matched to a gene; V was cut back by 0 bases and J by 0 bases. In germline, CDR1 is SGHKS, CDR2 YYEKEE (reference sequence). The CDR3 sequence is 19 residues long. The CDR3 protein is CASSLALAGALESTDTQYF. Here the CDR3 DNA reads TGTGCCAGCAGCTTGGCCCTAGCGGGAGCCCTCGAGAGCACAGATACGCAGTATTTT.